The entry below gives a single TCR beta chain sequence along with its context. The data originate from a study of T cell changes during pregnancy in multiple sclerosis. Sequenced by immunoSEQ multiplex PCR; TCRdb stores in-frame clones only, minus some. The data show 60,000 to 75,000 clones, approximately 93% seen once. Unmatched junction bases numbered 6, after V lost 0 bases and J lost 4 bases. Germline-derived CDR1 and CDR2 are LGHNA and YSLEER. This CDR3 contains 17 residues. This receptor was identified in a female donor with multiple sclerosis, enrolled in a pregnancy study. Source: CD8+ T cells from peripheral blood mononuclear cells, taken in the second trimester of pregnancy. The genes are TRBV4-3 and TRBJ2-2, with 9 bases lining up with TRBD2. The CDR3 loop is CASSQDPLAGTTGELFF. In nucleotides, the CDR3 is TGCGCCAGCAGCCAAGATCCCCTAGCGGGGACCACCGGGGAGCTGTTTTTT.